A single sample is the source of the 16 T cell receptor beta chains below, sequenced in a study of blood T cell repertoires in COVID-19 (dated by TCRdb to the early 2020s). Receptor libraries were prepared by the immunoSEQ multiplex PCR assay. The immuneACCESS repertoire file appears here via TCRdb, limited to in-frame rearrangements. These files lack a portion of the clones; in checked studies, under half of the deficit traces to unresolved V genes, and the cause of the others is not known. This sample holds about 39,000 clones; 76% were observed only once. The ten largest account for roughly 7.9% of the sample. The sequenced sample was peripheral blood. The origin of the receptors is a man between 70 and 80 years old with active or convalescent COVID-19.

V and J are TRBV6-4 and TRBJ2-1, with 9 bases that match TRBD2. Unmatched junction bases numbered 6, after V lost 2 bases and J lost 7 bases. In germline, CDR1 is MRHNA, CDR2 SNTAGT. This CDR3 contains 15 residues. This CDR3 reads CASSDEAGGRNEQFF. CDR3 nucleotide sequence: TGTGCCAGCAGTGACGAGGCGGGGGGGCGTAATGAGCAGTTCTTC.

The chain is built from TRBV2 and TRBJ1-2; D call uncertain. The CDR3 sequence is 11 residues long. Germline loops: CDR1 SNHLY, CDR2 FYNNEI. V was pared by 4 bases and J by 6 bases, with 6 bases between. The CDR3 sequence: CASSAGDGYTF. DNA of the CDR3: TGTGCCAGCAGTGCCGGTGATGGCTACACCTTC.

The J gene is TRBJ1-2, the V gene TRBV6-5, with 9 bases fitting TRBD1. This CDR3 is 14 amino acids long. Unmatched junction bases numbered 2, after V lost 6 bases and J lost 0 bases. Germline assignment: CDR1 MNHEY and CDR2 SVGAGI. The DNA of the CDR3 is TGTGCCAGCAGCCGGACAGGGGCTAACTATGGCTACACCTTC. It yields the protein CASSRTGANYGYTF.

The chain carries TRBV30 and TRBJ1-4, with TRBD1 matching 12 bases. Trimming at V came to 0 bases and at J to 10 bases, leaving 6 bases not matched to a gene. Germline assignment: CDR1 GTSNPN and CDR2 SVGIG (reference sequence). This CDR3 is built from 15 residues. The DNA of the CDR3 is TGTGCCTGGAGTGTCCCCGGGACAGGGGGCGGAAAACTGTTTTTT. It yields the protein CAWSVPGTGGGKLFF.

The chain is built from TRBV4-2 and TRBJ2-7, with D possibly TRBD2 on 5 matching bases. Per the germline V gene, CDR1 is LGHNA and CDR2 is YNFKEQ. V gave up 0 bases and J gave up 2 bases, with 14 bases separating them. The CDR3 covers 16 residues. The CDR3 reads CASSQEIRGSTYEQYF. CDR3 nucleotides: TGTGCCAGCAGCCAAGAGATACGGGGAAGTACCTACGAGCAGTACTTC.

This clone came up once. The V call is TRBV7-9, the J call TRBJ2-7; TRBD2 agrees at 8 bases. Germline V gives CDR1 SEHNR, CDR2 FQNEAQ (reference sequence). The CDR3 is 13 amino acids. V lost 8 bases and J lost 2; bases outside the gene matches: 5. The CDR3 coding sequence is TGTGCCAGCGGATGGCGGGGGGCCTACGAGCAGTACTTC. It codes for CASGWRGAYEQYF.

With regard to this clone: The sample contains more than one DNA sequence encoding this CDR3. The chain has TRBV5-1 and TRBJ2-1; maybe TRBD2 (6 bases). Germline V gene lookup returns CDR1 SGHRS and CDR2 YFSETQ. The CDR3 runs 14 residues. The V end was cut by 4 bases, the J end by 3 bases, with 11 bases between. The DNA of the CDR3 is TGCGCCAGCAGCGGAGGGACGGACTACAATGAGCAGTTCTTC. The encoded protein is CASSGGTDYNEQFF.

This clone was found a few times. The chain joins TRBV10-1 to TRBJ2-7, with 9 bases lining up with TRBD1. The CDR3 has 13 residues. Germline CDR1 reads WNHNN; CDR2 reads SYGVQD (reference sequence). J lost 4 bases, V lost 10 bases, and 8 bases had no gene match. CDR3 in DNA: TGCGCCACCCGGGACAGGGCATTATACGAGCAGTACTTC. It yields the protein CATRDRALYEQYF.

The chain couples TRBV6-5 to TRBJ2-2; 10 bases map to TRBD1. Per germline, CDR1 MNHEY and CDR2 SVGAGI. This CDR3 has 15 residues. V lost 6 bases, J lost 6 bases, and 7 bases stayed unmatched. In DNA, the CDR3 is TGTGCCAGCAGACGACCGGGACAGGGGTCCGGGGAGCTGTTTTTT. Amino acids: CASRRPGQGSGELFF.

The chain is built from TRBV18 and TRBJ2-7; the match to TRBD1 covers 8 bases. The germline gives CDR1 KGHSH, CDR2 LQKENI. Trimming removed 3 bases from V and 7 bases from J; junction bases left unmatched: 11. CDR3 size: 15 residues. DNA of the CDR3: TGTGCCAGCTCACCGGGGACAGGCGCTGCTGGGGAGCAGTACTTC. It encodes CASSPGTGAAGEQYF.

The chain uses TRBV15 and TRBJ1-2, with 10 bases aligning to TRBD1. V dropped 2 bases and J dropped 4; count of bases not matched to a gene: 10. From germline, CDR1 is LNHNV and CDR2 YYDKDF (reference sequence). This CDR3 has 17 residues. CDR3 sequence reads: CATSRPRPGQGTYGYTF. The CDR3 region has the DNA TGTGCCACCAGCAGACCCCGCCCGGGACAGGGGACCTATGGCTACACCTTC.

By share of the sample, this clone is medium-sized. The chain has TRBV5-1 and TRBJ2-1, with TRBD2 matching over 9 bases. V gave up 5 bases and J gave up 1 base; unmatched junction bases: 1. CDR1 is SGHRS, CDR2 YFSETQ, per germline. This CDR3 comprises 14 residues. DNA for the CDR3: TGCGCCAGCAGGACTAGCGGATCCTACAATGAGCAGTTCTTC. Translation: CASRTSGSYNEQFF.

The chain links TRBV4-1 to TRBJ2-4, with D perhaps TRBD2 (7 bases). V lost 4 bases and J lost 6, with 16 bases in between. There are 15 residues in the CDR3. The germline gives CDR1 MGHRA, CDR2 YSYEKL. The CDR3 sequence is CASSPPGRGRNIQYF. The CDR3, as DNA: TGCGCCAGCAGCCCCCCGGGGCGGGGGCGAAACATTCAGTACTTC.

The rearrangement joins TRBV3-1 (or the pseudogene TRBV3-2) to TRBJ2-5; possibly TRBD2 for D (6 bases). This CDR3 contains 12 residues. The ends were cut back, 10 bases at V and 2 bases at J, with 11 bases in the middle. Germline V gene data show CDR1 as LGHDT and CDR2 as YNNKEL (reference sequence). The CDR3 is CATGGIQETQYF. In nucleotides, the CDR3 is TGTGCCACCGGGGGAATACAAGAGACCCAGTACTTC.

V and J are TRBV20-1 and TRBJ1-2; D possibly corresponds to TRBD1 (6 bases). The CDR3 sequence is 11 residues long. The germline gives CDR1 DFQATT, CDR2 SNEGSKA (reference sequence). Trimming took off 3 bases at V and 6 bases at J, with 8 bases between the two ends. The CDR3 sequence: CSARGADGYTF. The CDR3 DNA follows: TGCAGTGCTAGGGGGGCAGATGGCTACACCTTC.

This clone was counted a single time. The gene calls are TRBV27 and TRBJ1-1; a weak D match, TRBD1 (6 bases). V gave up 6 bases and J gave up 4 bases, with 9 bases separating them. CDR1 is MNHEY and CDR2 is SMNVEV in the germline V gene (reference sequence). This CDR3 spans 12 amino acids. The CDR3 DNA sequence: TGTGCCAGCAGCTCACAGGGCACTGAAGCTTTCTTT. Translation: CASSSQGTEAFF.